A single sample gave rise to the 28 T cell receptor beta chains below, sequenced in a study of blood T cell repertoires in COVID-19. Sequenced by immunoSEQ multiplex PCR; TCRdb stores in-frame clones only, minus some. The table has roughly 46,000 clones, 84% seen once. Sequenced input: peripheral blood. These receptors originate from a man between 60 and 75 years old with acute or convalescent COVID-19.

The chain uses TRBV27 and TRBJ1-2, with no clear D. The V and J ends lost 3 bases and 4 bases respectively, with 9 bases between them. Germline V gene sequence: CDR1 MNHEY, CDR2 SMNVEV (reference sequence). CDR3 length: 13 residues. CDR3 in amino acids: CASSFSASYGYTF. In DNA, the CDR3 is TGTGCCAGCAGTTTTTCCGCGAGCTATGGCTACACCTTC.

This clone appeared once. The chain joins TRBV18 to TRBJ2-3; 12 bases are shared with TRBD1. Germline-derived CDR1 and CDR2 are KGHSH and LQKENI. The junction had 7 bases not matched to a gene; V was cut back by 6 bases and J by 0 bases. This CDR3 contains 17 residues. The CDR3 loop is CASSPGQGAYSTDTQYF. The CDR3 coding sequence is TGTGCCAGCTCTCCGGGACAGGGGGCGTATAGCACAGATACGCAGTATTTT.

The CDR3: CASSQALTGGWTDTQYF. DNA of the CDR3: TGCGCCAGCAGCCAAGCGTTAACAGGGGGCTGGACAGATACGCAGTATTTT. The rearrangement links TRBV4-3 to TRBJ2-3, with 9 positions matching TRBD1. The germline gives CDR1 LGHNA, CDR2 YSLEER. This CDR3 is 17 amino acids long. The ends lost 1 base at V and 3 bases at J; junction bases unmatched: 8.

V and J are TRBV7-2 and TRBJ1-6; no clear D. The CDR3 is made up of 12 amino acids. Trimming stripped 3 bases from V and 13 bases from J, with 10 bases between. Per the germline V gene, CDR1 is SGHTA and CDR2 is FQGNSA. The CDR3 DNA is TGTGCCAGCAGCTTTTTTAGCCGCCCCCTCCACTTT. Its translation: CASSFFSRPLHF.

The J gene is TRBJ2-3, the V gene TRBV11-2; perhaps TRBD2 as D (6 bases). V dropped 5 bases and J dropped 2 bases, with 11 bases sitting between them. Germline values: CDR1 SGHAT, CDR2 FQNNGV. The CDR3 spans 14 residues. CDR3 amino acids: CASSPWGVTDTQYF. As DNA, the CDR3 is TGTGCCAGCAGCCCTTGGGGGGTCACAGATACGCAGTATTTT.

This chain joins TRBV28 and TRBJ1-1; weak D call: TRBD1 (6 bases). V lost 3 bases to trimming and J lost 0 bases, with 11 bases between them. Per germline, CDR1 MDHEN and CDR2 SYDVKM. This CDR3 comprises 15 residues. CDR3 region: CASSFKGGLNTEAFF. As DNA, the CDR3 is TGTGCCAGCAGTTTTAAGGGGGGGTTGAACACTGAAGCTTTCTTT.

This rearrangement joins TRBV10-3 to TRBJ1-4; 10 bases map to TRBD1. The CDR3 totals 13 residues. Germline values: CDR1 ENHRY, CDR2 SYGVKD. The V segment lost 4 bases and the J segment 8 bases; nucleotides outside the gene matches: 1. The DNA for the CDR3 is TGTGCCATCAGTGGGGGACAGGGGGAAAAACTGTTTTTT. It is translated as CAISGGQGEKLFF.

The gene calls are TRBV7-9 and TRBJ1-4; 8 nucleotides agree with TRBD1. CDR3 size: 16 residues. The germline CDR1 and CDR2 sequences are SEHNR and FQNEAQ (reference sequence). V trimming: 4 bases; J trimming: 5 bases; junction bases outside the gene matches: 9. The CDR3 DNA follows: TGTGCCAGCAGCTCCTTTGGGGACAGGCTGAATGAAAAACTGTTTTTT. Amino acids: CASSSFGDRLNEKLFF.

The V gene is TRBV7-3, the J gene TRBJ2-1; the match to TRBD2 covers 7 bases. V lost 5 bases to trimming and J lost 2 bases; unmatched junction nucleotides: 3. The CDR3 extends over 14 amino acids. Germline V gene data show CDR1 as SGHTA and CDR2 as FQGTGA. In nucleotides, the CDR3 is TGTGCCAGCAGCCGGACTAGTCCCTACAATGAGCAGTTCTTC. Amino acids: CASSRTSPYNEQFF.

The chain uses TRBV5-4 and TRBJ1-2, with D unclear. CDR1 is SGHNT and CDR2 is YYREEE in the germline V gene (reference sequence). With 0 bases removed from V and 4 bases from J, the gap between germline ends came to 13 bases. The CDR3 is made up of 15 amino acids. CDR3 amino acids: CASSLGPSGSYGYTF. CDR3 nucleotide sequence: TGTGCCAGCAGCTTGGGGCCCAGTGGTTCCTATGGCTACACCTTC. The full variable domain, its missing parts supplied by reference TRBV5-4 and TRBJ1-2, is ETGVTQSPTHLIKTRGQQVTLRCSSQSGHNTVSWYQQALGQGPQFIFQYYREEENGRGNFPPRFSGLQFPNYSSELNVNALELDDSALYLCASSLGPSGSYGYTFGSGTRLTVV.

The J gene is TRBJ1-1, the V gene TRBV4-3; D might be TRBD1 (5 bases). Trimming shortened V by 0 bases and J by 8 bases, and 16 bases separated the two germline ends. Germline V gene lookup returns CDR1 LGHNA and CDR2 YSLEER. This CDR3 contains 15 residues. The CDR3 DNA is TGCGCCAGCAGCCAAGAGGTGGGCAGGGCCTCCGAAGCTTTCTTT. It translates to CASSQEVGRASEAFF.

This chain joins TRBV5-6 and TRBJ2-7; D is uncertain. V was trimmed by 0 bases and J by 3 bases, leaving 10 bases between them. Germline CDR1 and CDR2: SGHDT and YYEEEE. The CDR3 contains 14 residues. As DNA, the CDR3 is TGTGCCAGCAGCTTGGGTGGTTACGGCTACGAGCAGTACTTC. It codes for CASSLGGYGYEQYF.

The chain uses TRBV5-1 and TRBJ2-3, with a possible D match to TRBD2 (6 bases). The V and J ends lost 1 base and 4 bases respectively, with 10 bases between them. The CDR3 totals 14 residues. Germline V lookup: CDR1 SGHRS, CDR2 YFSETQ. The CDR3 sequence is CASSLRGTADTQYF. The CDR3 DNA is TGCGCCAGCAGCTTGCGCGGGACCGCAGATACGCAGTATTTT.

The rearrangement links TRBV18 to TRBJ1-3; 7 bases are a match to TRBD1. The CDR3 totals 18 residues. The junction had 11 bases not matched to a gene; V was cut back by 3 bases and J by 0 bases. From germline, CDR1 is KGHSH and CDR2 LQKENI. The CDR3 DNA sequence: TGTGCCAGCTCACCGAGTCCCGGGACAGTTTACTCTGGAAACACCATATATTTT. Its translation is CASSPSPGTVYSGNTIYF.

This chain links TRBV3-1 (or the pseudogene TRBV3-2) with TRBJ1-2; 7 positions agree with TRBD1. Germline lookup yields CDR1 LGHDT and CDR2 YNNKEL (reference sequence). V gave up 0 bases and J gave up 7 bases; unmatched junction bases: 5. CDR3 length: 14 amino acids. CDR3 sequence: CASSQDVTGPGYTF. CDR3 nucleotides: TGTGCCAGCAGCCAAGATGTGACAGGGCCTGGCTACACCTTC.

The chain employs TRBV5-3 and TRBJ1-3, with a tentative D call TRBD1 (5 bases). TRBV5-3 is an ORF, with its function uncertain. This CDR3 has 13 residues. Trimming took off 4 bases at V and 1 base at J, with 6 bases between the two ends. The CDR3 bases are TGTGCCAGAAGCCAGGGATCTGGAAACACCATATATTTT. Translating gives CARSQGSGNTIYF.

The rearrangement links TRBV7-3 to TRBJ2-5, with 9 bases matching TRBD2. There are 15 residues in the CDR3. J lost 3 bases, V lost 5 bases, and 7 bases had no gene match. Germline values: CDR1 SGHTA, CDR2 FQGTGA. CDR3: CASSQTSGTEETQYF. In DNA form, the CDR3 reads TGTGCCAGCAGCCAGACTAGCGGAACTGAAGAGACCCAGTACTTC.

The chain has TRBV6-5 and TRBJ1-1; 8 bases line up with TRBD1. The V and J ends lost 6 bases and 8 bases, in that order; junction bases with no gene match: 5. This CDR3 region has 12 residues. Germline assignment: CDR1 MNHEY and CDR2 SVGAGI. For the CDR3, the DNA is TGTGCCAGCAGCCCAGGGGGCTTGGAAGCTTTCTTT. Translating gives CASSPGGLEAFF.

This clone was counted between two and nine times. The CDR3 bases are TGTGCCAGCAGCCTTCAGACTAGCGGGGGGTTCTACGAGCAGTACTTC. It codes for CASSLQTSGGFYEQYF. The V gene is TRBV11-1, the J gene TRBJ2-7; 13 positions agree with TRBD2. This CDR3 region has 16 residues. Germline V gene sequence: CDR1 SGHAT, CDR2 FQDESV (reference sequence). V lost 5 bases to trimming and J lost 3 bases; unmatched junction nucleotides: 7.

This clone is a singleton in its sample. The chain has TRBV4-1 and TRBJ1-5; D remains ambiguous. CDR3 length: 15 residues. V lost 1 base, J lost 0 bases, and 7 bases lay in between. Germline V gives CDR1 MGHRA, CDR2 YSYEKL. CDR3 loop: CASSQVRGSNQPQHF. CDR3 in DNA: TGCGCCAGCAGCCAAGTTCGGGGTAGCAATCAGCCCCAGCATTTT.

This clone showed up just a few times. V is TRBV4-3 and J is TRBJ2-7, with TRBD2 matching 7 bases. Germline CDR1 and CDR2: LGHNA and YSLEER. The CDR3 has 16 amino acids. The ends lost 0 bases at V and 3 bases at J; junction bases unmatched: 8. CDR3 in DNA: TGCGCCAGCAGCCAAGATAGGTCTAGCGGAATCTACGAGCAGTACTTC. Encoded protein: CASSQDRSSGIYEQYF.

This chain links TRBV29-1 with TRBJ1-1; tentative D call: TRBD1 (5 bases). This CDR3 contains 14 residues. Between the trimmed V and J ends, which lost 0 bases and 7 bases, there was a span of 15 bases. Germline V gene data show CDR1 as SQVTM and CDR2 as ANQGSEA. The DNA of the CDR3 is TGCAGCGTTGAAGACGGAGGGGCAGGGCGTGAAGCTTTCTTT. It encodes CSVEDGGAGREAFF.

The V gene is TRBV2, the J gene TRBJ2-3, with 10 bases aligning to TRBD2. V gave up 5 bases and J gave up 3 bases; unmatched junction bases: 11. Germline V gene data show CDR1 as SNHLY and CDR2 as FYNNEI. This CDR3 comprises 17 residues. CDR3 sequence reads: CASSLRSGGASTDTQYF. CDR3 DNA sequence: TGTGCCAGCAGTCTAAGAAGCGGGGGGGCCTCGACAGATACGCAGTATTTT.

This chain connects TRBV4-3 to TRBJ1-6; TRBD1 matches 7 bases. V was pared by 4 bases and J by 9 bases, with 9 bases of the junction left unmatched. Germline-derived CDR1 and CDR2 are LGHNA and YSLEER. This CDR3 is built from 15 residues. Written as DNA, the CDR3 is TGCGCCAGCAGCCTTCGCATACGGGACAGTTCACCCCTCCACTTT. Translation gives CASSLRIRDSSPLHF.

V is TRBV14 and J is TRBJ2-1, with a possible D match to TRBD2 (5 bases). Germline CDR1 and CDR2: SGHDN and FVKESK. The CDR3 runs to 14 residues. Trimming took 0 bases from V and 10 from J, leaving 13 bases between them. For the CDR3, the DNA is TGTGCCAGCAGCCAAGAGGGCCAAGGGAGAGAGCAGTTCTTC. It yields the protein CASSQEGQGREQFF.

The V and J genes are TRBV3-1 (or the pseudogene TRBV3-2) and TRBJ2-5; 11 nucleotides agree with TRBD2. The CDR3 consists of 18 residues. Germline loops: CDR1 LGHDT, CDR2 YNNKEL (reference sequence). Trimming took 1 base from V and 0 from J; bases not matched to a gene: 7. The CDR3 reads CASSQVTSGGPYQETQYF. CDR3 coding DNA: TGTGCCAGCAGCCAAGTAACTAGCGGGGGACCCTACCAAGAGACCCAGTACTTC.

This clone was recorded once. The chain couples TRBV6-5 to TRBJ1-2, with D uncertain. With 0 bases removed from V and 2 bases from J, the gap between germline ends came to 7 bases. The length of the CDR3 is 14 residues. Looked up from germline, CDR1 is MNHEY and CDR2 is SVGAGI. The CDR3 DNA sequence: TGTGCCAGCAGTTACTCGGGCATAAACTATGGCTACACCTTC. Translating gives CASSYSGINYGYTF.

J is TRBJ2-7 and V is TRBV5-8; 7 nucleotides align to TRBD1. Losses at the gene ends were 0 bases for V and 13 bases for J; bases not matched to a gene: 4. The CDR3 loop spans 11 amino acids. From germline, CDR1 is SGHTS and CDR2 YDEGEE. The chain's CDR3 is CASSLETGFYF. Written as DNA, the CDR3 is TGTGCCAGCAGCTTGGAGACAGGGTTCTACTTC.